This TCR beta chain was observed in a study of lymphopenia after photon versus proton radiotherapy. This CDR3 is built from 13 residues. V shed 5 bases and J 6 bases; nucleotides not matched to a gene: 6. From germline, CDR1 is LNHDA and CDR2 SQIVND (reference sequence). TCRdb keeps only in-frame clones here, not all; method: immunoSEQ multiplex PCR. In the table there are 68,000 or so clones, roughly 93% of which are singletons. Sequencing was performed on peripheral blood, taken from a patient treated with photon-based radiotherapy. The TCR comes from an older woman with pancreatic cancer. This chain links TRBV19 with TRBJ1-1, with 7 positions matching TRBD1. CDR3 sequence: CASSADRVSEAFF. The CDR3 coding sequence is TGTGCCAGTAGTGCCGACAGGGTCTCTGAAGCTTTCTTT.